This T cell receptor (beta chain) originates from a study of lymphopenia after photon versus proton radiotherapy. Overall study results and limits: After lymphocyte nadir, photon-treated repertoires showed oligoclonal expansion, especially CD8+ Temra. Only patients who died were analyzed for survival; proton advantage is unproven. Photon-treated patients lost naive T cells and TCR diversity; proton-treated stayed stable. In patients who died, overall survival fell as post-nadir TCR diversity dropped more.

In regard to this clone: Its target is unknown.

Sequenced by immunoSEQ multiplex PCR; TCRdb stores in-frame clones only, minus some. This repertoire shows tens of thousands of clones, 92% found once; its top ten account for over 15%. The CDR3 is made up of 15 amino acids. Per the germline V gene, CDR1 is LNHDA and CDR2 is SQIVND (reference sequence). Trimming cost V 5 bases and J 0 bases, with 10 bases left between them. Sequencing used peripheral blood, obtained from a patient treated with photon-based radiotherapy. This sequence joins TRBV19 and TRBJ2-2; D might be TRBD1 (5 bases). This receptor was obtained from a woman between 35 and 50 years old with cholangiocarcinoma. CDR3 region: CASSDSFANTGELFF. The CDR3 DNA is TGTGCCAGTAGTGACAGTTTCGCGAACACCGGGGAGCTGTTTTTT.